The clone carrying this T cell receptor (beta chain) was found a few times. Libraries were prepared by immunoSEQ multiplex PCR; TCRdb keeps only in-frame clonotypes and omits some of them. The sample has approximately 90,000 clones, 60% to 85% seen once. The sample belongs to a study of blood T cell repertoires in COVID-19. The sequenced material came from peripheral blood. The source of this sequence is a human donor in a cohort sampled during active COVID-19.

CDR3 in DNA: TGTGCCAGCAGCCCCAGAGGACTAGCGGAAGTAGCCAAAAACATTCAGTACTTC. Translated: CASSPRGLAEVAKNIQYF. This sequence joins TRBV4-2 and TRBJ2-4, with 10 bases fitting TRBD2. Trimming cost V 4 bases and J 0 bases; bases outside gene matches: 9. This CDR3 has 18 amino acids. CDR1 is LGHNA, CDR2 YNFKEQ, per germline.